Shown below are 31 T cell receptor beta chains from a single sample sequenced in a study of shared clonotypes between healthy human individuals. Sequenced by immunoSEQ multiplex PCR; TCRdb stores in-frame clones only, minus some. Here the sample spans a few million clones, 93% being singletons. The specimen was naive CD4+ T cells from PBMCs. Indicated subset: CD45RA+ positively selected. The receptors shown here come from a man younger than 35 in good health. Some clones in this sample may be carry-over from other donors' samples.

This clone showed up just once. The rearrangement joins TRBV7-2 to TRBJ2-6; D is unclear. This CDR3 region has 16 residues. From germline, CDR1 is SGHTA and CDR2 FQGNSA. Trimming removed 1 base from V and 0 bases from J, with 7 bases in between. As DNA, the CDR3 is TGTGCCAGCAGCTTAGTGTTTTACTCTGGGGCCAACGTCCTGACTTTC. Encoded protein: CASSLVFYSGANVLTF.

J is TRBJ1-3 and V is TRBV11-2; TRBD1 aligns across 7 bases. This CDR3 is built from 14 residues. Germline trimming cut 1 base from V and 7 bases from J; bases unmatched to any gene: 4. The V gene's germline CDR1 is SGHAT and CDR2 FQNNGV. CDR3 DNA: TGTGCCAGCAGCTTAGGGACAGGTGGGAACACCATATATTTT. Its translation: CASSLGTGGNTIYF.

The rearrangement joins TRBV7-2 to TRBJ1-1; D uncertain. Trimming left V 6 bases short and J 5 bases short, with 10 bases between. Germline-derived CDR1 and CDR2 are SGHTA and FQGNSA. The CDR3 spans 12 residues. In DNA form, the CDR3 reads TGTGCCAGCAGATATCCGTGGACTGAAGCTTTCTTT. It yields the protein CASRYPWTEAFF.

The CDR3 loop is CASSLGKWDEQFF. CDR3 coding DNA: TGTGCCAGCAGCTTAGGTAAATGGGATGAGCAGTTCTTC. The V gene is TRBV7-9, the J gene TRBJ2-1; D ambiguous. The CDR3 has 13 amino acids. The germline gives CDR1 SEHNR, CDR2 FQNEAQ (reference sequence). V lost 1 base to trimming and J lost 8 bases, with 9 bases between them.

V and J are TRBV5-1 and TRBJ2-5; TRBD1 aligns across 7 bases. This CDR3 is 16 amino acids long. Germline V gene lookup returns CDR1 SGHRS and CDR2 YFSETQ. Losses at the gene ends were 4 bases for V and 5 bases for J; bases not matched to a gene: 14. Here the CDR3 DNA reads TGCGCCAGCAGCGTGTTGGACAGGCGGTCCGGTGAGACCCAGTACTTC. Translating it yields CASSVLDRRSGETQYF.

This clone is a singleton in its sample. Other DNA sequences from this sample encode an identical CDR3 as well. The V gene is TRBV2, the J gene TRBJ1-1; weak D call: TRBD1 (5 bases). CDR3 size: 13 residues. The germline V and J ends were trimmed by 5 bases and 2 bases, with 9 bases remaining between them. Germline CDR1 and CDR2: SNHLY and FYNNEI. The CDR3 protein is CASSLQVNTEAFF. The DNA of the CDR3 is TGTGCCAGCAGTCTACAGGTTAACACTGAAGCTTTCTTT.

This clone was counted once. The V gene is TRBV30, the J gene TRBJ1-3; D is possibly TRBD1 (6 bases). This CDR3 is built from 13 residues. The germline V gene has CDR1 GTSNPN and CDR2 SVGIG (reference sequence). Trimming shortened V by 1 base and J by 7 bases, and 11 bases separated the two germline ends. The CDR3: CAWSAGALNTIYF. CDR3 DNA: TGTGCCTGGAGTGCAGGGGCCTTGAACACCATATATTTT.

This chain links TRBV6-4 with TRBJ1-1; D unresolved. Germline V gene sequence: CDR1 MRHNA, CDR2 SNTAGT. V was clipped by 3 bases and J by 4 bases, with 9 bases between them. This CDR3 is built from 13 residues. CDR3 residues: CASSEKSGTEAFF. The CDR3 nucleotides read TGTGCCAGCAGTGAGAAGAGTGGCACTGAAGCTTTCTTT.

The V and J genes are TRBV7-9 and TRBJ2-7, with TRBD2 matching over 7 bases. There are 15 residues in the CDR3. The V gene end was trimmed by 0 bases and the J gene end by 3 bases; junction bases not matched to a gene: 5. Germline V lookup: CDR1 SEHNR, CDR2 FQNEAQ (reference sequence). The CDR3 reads CASSLAGTIFYEQYF. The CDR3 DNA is TGTGCCAGCAGCTTAGCCGGGACTATTTTCTACGAGCAGTACTTC.

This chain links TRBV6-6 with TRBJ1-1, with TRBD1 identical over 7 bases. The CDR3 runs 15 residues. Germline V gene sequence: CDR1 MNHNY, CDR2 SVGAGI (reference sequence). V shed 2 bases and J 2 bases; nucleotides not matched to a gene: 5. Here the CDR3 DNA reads TGTGCCAGCAGTTACATGGGACAGCCAAACACTGAAGCTTTCTTT. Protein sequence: CASSYMGQPNTEAFF.

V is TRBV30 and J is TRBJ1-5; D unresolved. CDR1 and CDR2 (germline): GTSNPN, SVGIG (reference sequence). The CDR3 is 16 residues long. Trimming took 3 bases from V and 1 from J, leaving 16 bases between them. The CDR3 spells CAWSPKRGMSNQPQHF. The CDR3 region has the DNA TGTGCCTGGAGCCCTAAGAGAGGGATGAGCAATCAGCCCCAGCATTTT.

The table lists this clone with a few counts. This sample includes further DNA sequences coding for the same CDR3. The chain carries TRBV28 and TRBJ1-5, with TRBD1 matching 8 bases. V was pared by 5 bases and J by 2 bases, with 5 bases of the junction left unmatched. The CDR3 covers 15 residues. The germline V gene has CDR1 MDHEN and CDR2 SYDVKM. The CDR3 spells CASSPGGAGNQPQHF. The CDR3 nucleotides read TGTGCCAGCAGTCCAGGGGGCGCGGGCAATCAGCCCCAGCATTTT. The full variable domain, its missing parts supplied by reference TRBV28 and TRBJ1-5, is DVKVTQSSRYLVKRTGEKVFLECVQDMDHENMFWYRQDPGLGLRLIYFSYDVKMKEKGDIPEGYSVSREKKERFSLILESASTNQTSMYLCASSPGGAGNQPQHFGDGTRLSIL.

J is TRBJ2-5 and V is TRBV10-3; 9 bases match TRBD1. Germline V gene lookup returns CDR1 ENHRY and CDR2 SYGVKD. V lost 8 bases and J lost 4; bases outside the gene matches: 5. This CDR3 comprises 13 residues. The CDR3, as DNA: TGTGCCATCTCGACAGGGGGTCGAGAGACCCAGTACTTC. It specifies CAISTGGRETQYF.

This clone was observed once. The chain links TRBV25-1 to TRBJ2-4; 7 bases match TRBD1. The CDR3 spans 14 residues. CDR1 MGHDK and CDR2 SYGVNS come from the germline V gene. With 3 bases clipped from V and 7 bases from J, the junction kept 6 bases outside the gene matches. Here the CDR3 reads CASSESGGWNIQYF. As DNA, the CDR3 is TGTGCCAGCAGTGAGTCAGGGGGTTGGAACATTCAGTACTTC.

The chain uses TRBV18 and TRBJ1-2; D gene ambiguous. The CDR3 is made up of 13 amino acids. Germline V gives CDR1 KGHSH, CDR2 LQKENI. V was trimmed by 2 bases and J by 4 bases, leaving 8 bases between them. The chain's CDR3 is CASSPGSSYGYTF. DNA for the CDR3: TGTGCCAGCTCACCAGGGTCTAGCTATGGCTACACCTTC.

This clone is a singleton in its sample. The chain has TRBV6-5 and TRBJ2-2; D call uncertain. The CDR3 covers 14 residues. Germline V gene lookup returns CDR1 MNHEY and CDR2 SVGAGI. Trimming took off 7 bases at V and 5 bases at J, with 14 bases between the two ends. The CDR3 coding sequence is TGTGCCAGCACCCAAACTACCTATACCGGGGAGCTGTTTTTT. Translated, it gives CASTQTTYTGELFF.

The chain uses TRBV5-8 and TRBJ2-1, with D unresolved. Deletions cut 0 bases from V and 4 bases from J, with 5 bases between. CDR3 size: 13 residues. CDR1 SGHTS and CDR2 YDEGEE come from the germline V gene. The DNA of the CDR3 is TGTGCCAGCAGCTTGGCTCATTACAATGAGCAGTTCTTC. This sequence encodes CASSLAHYNEQFF.

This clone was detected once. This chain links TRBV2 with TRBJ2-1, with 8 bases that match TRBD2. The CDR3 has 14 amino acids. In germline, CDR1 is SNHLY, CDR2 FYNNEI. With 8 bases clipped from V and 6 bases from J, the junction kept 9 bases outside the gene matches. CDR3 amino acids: CASHREGQGNEQFF. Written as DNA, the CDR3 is TGTGCCAGCCACCGGGAGGGCCAGGGCAATGAGCAGTTCTTC. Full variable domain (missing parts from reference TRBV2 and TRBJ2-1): EPEVTQTPSHQVTQMGQEVILRCVPISNHLYFYWYRQILGQKVEFLVSFYNNEISEKSEIFDDQFSVERPDGSNFTLKIRSTKLEDSAMYFCASHREGQGNEQFFGPGTRLTVL.

CDR3 protein: CAWSVGQGVRSNTEAFF. CDR3 coding DNA: TGTGCCTGGAGTGTCGGACAGGGGGTCCGTTCGAACACTGAAGCTTTCTTT. V is TRBV30 and J is TRBJ1-1, with TRBD1 matching over 10 bases. The ends lost 0 bases at V and 1 base at J; junction bases unmatched: 8. The CDR3 covers 17 residues. Germline lookup yields CDR1 GTSNPN and CDR2 SVGIG (reference sequence).

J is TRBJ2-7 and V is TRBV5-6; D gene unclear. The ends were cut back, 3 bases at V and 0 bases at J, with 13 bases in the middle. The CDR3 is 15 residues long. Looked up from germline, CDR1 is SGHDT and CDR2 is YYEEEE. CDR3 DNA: TGTGCCAGCAGCTCCCCCCAACAGAGCTCCTACGAGCAGTACTTC. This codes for CASSSPQQSSYEQYF.

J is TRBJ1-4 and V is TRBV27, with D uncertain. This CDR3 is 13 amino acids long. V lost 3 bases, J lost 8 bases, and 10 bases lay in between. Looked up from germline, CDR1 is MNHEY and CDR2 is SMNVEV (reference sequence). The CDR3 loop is CASSFGRREKLFF. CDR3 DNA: TGTGCCAGCAGTTTCGGTCGCCGGGAAAAACTGTTTTTT.

The CDR3 DNA sequence: TGTGCCAGCAGTTTGAAAGCGGGAGGACCGGGTGAGCAGTACTTC. It specifies CASSLKAGGPGEQYF. The chain has TRBV27 and TRBJ2-7; 9 nucleotides line up with TRBD2. The V gene end was trimmed by 3 bases and the J gene end by 7 bases; junction bases not matched to a gene: 10. The CDR3 consists of 15 residues. Germline V gene sequence: CDR1 MNHEY, CDR2 SMNVEV (reference sequence).

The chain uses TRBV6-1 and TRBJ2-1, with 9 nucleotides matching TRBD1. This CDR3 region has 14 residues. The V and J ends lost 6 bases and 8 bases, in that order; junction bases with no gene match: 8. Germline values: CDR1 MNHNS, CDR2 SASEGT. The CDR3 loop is CASRGDRVEDEQFF. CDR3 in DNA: TGTGCCAGCAGAGGGGACAGGGTAGAAGATGAGCAGTTCTTC.

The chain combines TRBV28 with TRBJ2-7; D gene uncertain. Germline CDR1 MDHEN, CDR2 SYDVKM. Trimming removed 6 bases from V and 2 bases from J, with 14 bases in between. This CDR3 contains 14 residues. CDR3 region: CASRHRIAPYEQYF. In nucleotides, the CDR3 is TGTGCCAGCAGACACCGTATCGCTCCCTACGAGCAGTACTTC.

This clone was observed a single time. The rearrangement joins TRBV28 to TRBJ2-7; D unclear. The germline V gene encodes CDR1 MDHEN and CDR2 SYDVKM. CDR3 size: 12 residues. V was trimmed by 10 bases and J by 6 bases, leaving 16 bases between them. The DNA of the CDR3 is TGTGCCACCGCCGTTGGGCCGGGCGAGCAGTACTTC. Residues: CATAVGPGEQYF.

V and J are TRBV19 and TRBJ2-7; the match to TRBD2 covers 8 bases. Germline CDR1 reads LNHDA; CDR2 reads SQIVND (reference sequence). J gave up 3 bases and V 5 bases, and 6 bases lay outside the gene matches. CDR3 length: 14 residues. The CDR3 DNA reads TGTGCCAGTAGTGGTCGCGGGAGGTTCTACGAGCAGTACTTC. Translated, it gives CASSGRGRFYEQYF.

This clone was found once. The CDR3 here is CASSGTSSYEQYF. The CDR3 DNA reads TGCGCCAGCAGCGGGACTAGCTCCTACGAGCAGTACTTC. The chain has TRBV5-1 and TRBJ2-7, with 8 bases that match TRBD2. Trimming removed 4 bases from V and 0 bases from J; junction bases left unmatched: 0. The germline gives CDR1 SGHRS, CDR2 YFSETQ. The CDR3 covers 13 residues.

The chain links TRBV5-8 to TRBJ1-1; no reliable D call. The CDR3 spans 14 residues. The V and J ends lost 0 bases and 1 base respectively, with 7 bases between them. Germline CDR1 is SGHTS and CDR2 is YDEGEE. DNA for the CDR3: TGTGCCAGCAGCTTGGCCGGCAGGAACACTGAAGCTTTCTTT. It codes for CASSLAGRNTEAFF.

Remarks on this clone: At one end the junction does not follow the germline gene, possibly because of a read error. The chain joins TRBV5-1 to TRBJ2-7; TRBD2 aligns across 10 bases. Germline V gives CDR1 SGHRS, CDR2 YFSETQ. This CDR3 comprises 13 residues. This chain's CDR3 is CASSLGLTGTSDF. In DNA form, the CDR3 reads TGCGCCAGCAGCTTGGGGTTGACCGGGACTAGCGACTTC.

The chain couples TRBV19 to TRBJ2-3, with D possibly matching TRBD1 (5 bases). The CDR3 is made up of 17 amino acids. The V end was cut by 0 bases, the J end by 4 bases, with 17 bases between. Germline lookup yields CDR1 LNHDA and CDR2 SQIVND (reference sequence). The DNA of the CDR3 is TGTGCCAGTAGTATAGATCCTGGGGCGAGCAATTCAGATACGCAGTATTTT. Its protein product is CASSIDPGASNSDTQYF.

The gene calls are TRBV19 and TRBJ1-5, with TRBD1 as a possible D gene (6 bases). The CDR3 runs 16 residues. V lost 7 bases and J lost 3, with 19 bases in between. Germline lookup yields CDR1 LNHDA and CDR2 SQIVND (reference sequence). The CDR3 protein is CASTIGTGRNNQPQHF. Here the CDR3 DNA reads TGTGCCAGTACTATCGGTACAGGGAGGAACAATCAGCCCCAGCATTTT.